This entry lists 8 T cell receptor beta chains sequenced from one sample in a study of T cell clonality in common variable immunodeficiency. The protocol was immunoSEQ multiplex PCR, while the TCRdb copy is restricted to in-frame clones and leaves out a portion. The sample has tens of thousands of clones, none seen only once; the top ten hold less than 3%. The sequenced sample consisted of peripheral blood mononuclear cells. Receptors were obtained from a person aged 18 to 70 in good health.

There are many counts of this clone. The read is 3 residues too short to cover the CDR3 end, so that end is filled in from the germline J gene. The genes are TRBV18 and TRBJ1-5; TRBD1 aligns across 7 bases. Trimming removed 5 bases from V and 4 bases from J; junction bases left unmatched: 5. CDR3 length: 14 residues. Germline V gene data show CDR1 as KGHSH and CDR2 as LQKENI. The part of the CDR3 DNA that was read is TGTGCCAGCTCAGCTCCAGGGGGTAATCAGCCC. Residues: CASSAPGGNQP. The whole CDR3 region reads CASSAPGGNQPQHF.

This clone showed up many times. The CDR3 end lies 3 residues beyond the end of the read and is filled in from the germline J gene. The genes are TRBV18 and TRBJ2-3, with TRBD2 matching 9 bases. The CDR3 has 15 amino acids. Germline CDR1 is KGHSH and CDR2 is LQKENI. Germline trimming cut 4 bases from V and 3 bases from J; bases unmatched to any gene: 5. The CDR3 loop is CASSLGLAQTDTQYF. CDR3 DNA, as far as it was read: TGTGCCAGCTCACTGGGACTAGCTCAAACAGATACG.

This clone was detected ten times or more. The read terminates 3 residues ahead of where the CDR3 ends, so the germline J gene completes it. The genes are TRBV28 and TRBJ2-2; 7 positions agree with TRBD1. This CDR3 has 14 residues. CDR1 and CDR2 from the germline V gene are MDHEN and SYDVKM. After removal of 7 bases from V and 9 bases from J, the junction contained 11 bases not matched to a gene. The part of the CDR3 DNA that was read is TGTGCCAGCACTACAACGGGACAGTATTGGGAG. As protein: CASTTTGQYWE. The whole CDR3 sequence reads CASTTTGQYWELFF.

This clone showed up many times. CDR3 DNA, as far as it was read: TGTGCCAGCAGCTTGGAAGCGGGAGTAAATGAG. As protein: CASSLEAGVNE. The entire CDR3 sequence reads CASSLEAGVNEQFF. V is TRBV7-7 and J is TRBJ2-1; 8 bases line up with TRBD2. With the read ending 3 residues before the CDR3 end, the germline J gene is used to fill in that end. J gave up 7 bases and V 3 bases, and 5 bases lay outside the gene matches. The CDR3 runs to 14 residues. Germline V CDR1 and CDR2: SSHAT, FNYEAQ (reference sequence).

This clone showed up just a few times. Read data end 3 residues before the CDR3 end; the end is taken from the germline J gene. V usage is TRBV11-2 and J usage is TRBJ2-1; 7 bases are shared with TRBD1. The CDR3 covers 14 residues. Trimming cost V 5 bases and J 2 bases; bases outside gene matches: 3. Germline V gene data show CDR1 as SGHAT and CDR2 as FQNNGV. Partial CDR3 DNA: TGTGCCAGCAGCCCCGGGACAGCCTACAATGAG. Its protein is CASSPGTAYNE. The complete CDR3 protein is CASSPGTAYNEQFF.

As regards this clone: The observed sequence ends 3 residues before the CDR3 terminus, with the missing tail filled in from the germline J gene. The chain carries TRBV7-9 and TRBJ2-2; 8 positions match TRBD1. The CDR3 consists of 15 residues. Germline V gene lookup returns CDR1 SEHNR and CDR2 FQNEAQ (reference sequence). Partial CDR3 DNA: TGTGCCAGCAGCCCGCGGACAGGGACGAATTCACCG. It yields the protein CASSPRTGTNSP. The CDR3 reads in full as CASSPRTGTNSPLFF.

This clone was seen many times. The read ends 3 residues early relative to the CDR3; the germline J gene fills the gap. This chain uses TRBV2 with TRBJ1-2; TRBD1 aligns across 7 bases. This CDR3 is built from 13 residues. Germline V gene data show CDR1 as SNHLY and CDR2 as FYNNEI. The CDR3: CASSVRDSSDYTF. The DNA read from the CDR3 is TGTGCCAGCAGTGTCCGGGACAGTTCTGAC. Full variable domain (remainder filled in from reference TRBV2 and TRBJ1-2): EPEVTQTPSHQVTQMGQEVILRCVPISNHLYFYWYRQILGQKVEFLVSFYNNEISEKSEIFDDQFSVERPDGSNFTLKIRSTKLEDSAMYFCASSVRDSSDYTFGSGTRLTVV.

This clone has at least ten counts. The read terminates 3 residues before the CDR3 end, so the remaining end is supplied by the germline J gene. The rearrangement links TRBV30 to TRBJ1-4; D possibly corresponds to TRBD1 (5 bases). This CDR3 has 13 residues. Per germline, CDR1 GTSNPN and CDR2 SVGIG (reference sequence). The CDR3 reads CAWAGTGANVLFF. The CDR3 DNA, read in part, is TGTGCCTGGGCCGGGACTGGGGCCAACGTA.